The 30 T cell receptor beta chains given below trace back to one sample, sequenced in a study of PD-1 blockade in classical Hodgkin lymphoma. The table came from immunoSEQ multiplex PCR; TCRdb's copy has only in-frame clones and leaves some out. The table includes 35,000 to 40,000 clones, around 88% detected once. Each patient experienced a relapse that followed autologous stem cell transplantation, and brentuximab vedotin exposure varied. Here the sequenced sample was peripheral blood mononuclear cells (PBMCs), taken before the second cycle of nivolumab. All receptors derive from a human donor with classical Hodgkin lymphoma.

Only one count was recorded for this clone. V usage is TRBV7-9 and J usage is TRBJ1-4; the D gene is possibly TRBD1 (5 bases). CDR3 length: 15 residues. V was clipped by 4 bases and J by 7 bases, with 16 bases between them. Germline V gene data show CDR1 as SEHNR and CDR2 as FQNEAQ (reference sequence). This CDR3 is CASSSSSGGVEKLFF. The CDR3 coding sequence is TGTGCCAGCAGCTCGTCCTCAGGAGGGGTTGAAAAACTGTTTTTT.

The rearrangement uses TRBV6-1 and TRBJ2-7, with unresolved D. V was shortened by 4 bases and J by 1 base, with 11 bases between the two germline ends. This CDR3 is 14 amino acids long. The germline V gene has CDR1 MNHNS and CDR2 SASEGT. DNA for the CDR3: TGTGCCAGCAGTGTAATAGCAACATCCTACGAGCAGTACTTC. Protein: CASSVIATSYEQYF.

Comment on this clone: The junction does not match germline at one end; this may be a read error. This chain connects TRBV19 to TRBJ2-6; D is uncertain. Germline assignment: CDR1 LNHDA and CDR2 SQIVND (reference sequence). The CDR3 is 13 residues long. This CDR3 is CASSVSEANVLTF. The CDR3 nucleotides read TGTGCCAGTAGTGTGTCTGAGGCCAACGTCCTGACTTTC.

This clone turned up a few times. The gene calls are TRBV5-1 and TRBJ2-5; TRBD2 agrees at 8 bases. The junction had 6 bases not matched to a gene; V was cut back by 0 bases and J by 2 bases. This CDR3 is 16 amino acids long. CDR1 is SGHRS, CDR2 YFSETQ, per germline. For the CDR3, the DNA is TGCGCCAGCAGCTTGGGATCTAGCGGGCGTCAAGAGACCCAGTACTTC. Its protein product is CASSLGSSGRQETQYF.

The chain is built from TRBV5-1 and TRBJ1-5; tentative D call: TRBD1 (5 bases). The germline V and J ends were trimmed by 1 base and 3 bases, with 17 bases remaining between them. The length of the CDR3 is 17 residues. Germline V CDR1 and CDR2: SGHRS, YFSETQ. In DNA form, the CDR3 reads TGCGCCAGCAGCTTGACCGAGTACAGGAGAAACAATCAGCCCCAGCATTTT. Translating it yields CASSLTEYRRNNQPQHF.

In DNA form, the CDR3 reads TGTGCCAGCAGTGAAATCGGACTCCAGTTTAAGGAGCAGTACTTC. It translates to CASSEIGLQFKEQYF. V is TRBV6-1 and J is TRBJ2-7; possible D gene TRBD2, 5 bases. Trimming removed 2 bases from V and 7 bases from J, with 18 bases in between. Germline CDR1 is MNHNS and CDR2 is SASEGT. CDR3 size: 15 residues.

The chain uses TRBV6-5 and TRBJ2-7, with D possibly being TRBD2 (6 bases). Germline CDR1 is MNHEY and CDR2 is SVGAGI. V was cut by 2 bases and J by 2 bases, with 16 bases left in between. This CDR3 region has 16 residues. The CDR3: CASSYGGAPFPYEQYF. Here the CDR3 DNA reads TGTGCCAGCAGTTACGGAGGGGCACCTTTCCCCTACGAGCAGTACTTC.

This rearrangement joins TRBV5-1 to TRBJ2-7; 10 bases map to TRBD2. In germline, CDR1 is SGHRS, CDR2 YFSETQ. The CDR3 runs 15 residues. V shed 0 bases, J shed 2 bases, and the junction held 2 bases outside the gene matches. CDR3 sequence (DNA): TGCGCCAGCAGCTTGGTGGGACTAGCGACCTACGAGCAGTACTTC. This gives the protein CASSLVGLATYEQYF.

The rearrangement uses TRBV10-3 and TRBJ1-5; D is perhaps TRBD1 (5 bases). CDR1 and CDR2 (germline): ENHRY, SYGVKD. Between the trimmed V and J ends, which lost 0 bases and 4 bases, there was a span of 16 bases. The CDR3 covers 17 residues. CDR3 coding DNA: TGTGCCATCAGTGAGTCCCTGGGGCAGACGGATAATCAGCCCCAGCATTTT. This translates into CAISESLGQTDNQPQHF.

This clone was detected only once. This rearrangement joins TRBV5-4 to TRBJ2-7, with TRBD2 matching over 9 bases. Germline-derived CDR1 and CDR2 are SGHNT and YYREEE (reference sequence). The length of the CDR3 is 16 residues. V lost 4 bases to trimming and J lost 5 bases; unmatched junction nucleotides: 13. CDR3 loop: CASSQGAGGPVHEQYF. CDR3 nucleotide sequence: TGTGCCAGCAGCCAAGGCGCGGGAGGGCCAGTGCACGAGCAGTACTTC.

This clone has only one observation. The V call is TRBV9, the J call TRBJ2-5; D possibly corresponds to TRBD2 (6 bases). Germline V gene data show CDR1 as SGDLS and CDR2 as YYNGEE. Trimming removed 4 bases from V and 5 bases from J, with 15 bases in between. The length of the CDR3 is 14 residues. CDR3 coding DNA: TGTGCCAGCAGCTCGGGGGTCGCTGGGGAGACCCAGTACTTC. Translation: CASSSGVAGETQYF.

This clone was detected only once. The chain combines TRBV4-1 with TRBJ2-1; 8 bases agree with TRBD1. The CDR3 spans 15 residues. Germline V lookup: CDR1 MGHRA, CDR2 YSYEKL. The V gene end was trimmed by 3 bases and the J gene end by 9 bases; junction bases not matched to a gene: 10. The CDR3 is CASSQTRDRSGEQFF. As DNA, the CDR3 is TGCGCCAGCAGCCAGACTCGGGACAGGTCCGGTGAGCAGTTCTTC.

Only a few counts were recorded for this clone. The chain links TRBV6-5 to TRBJ2-1, with D uncertain. Germline CDR1 is MNHEY and CDR2 is SVGAGI. The CDR3 is made up of 15 amino acids. Trimming cost V 6 bases and J 7 bases, with 19 bases left between them. The CDR3 nucleotides read TGTGCCAGCAGACACGACCAATTCACTCTTAATGAGCAGTTCTTC. This encodes CASRHDQFTLNEQFF.

The chain combines TRBV11-2 with TRBJ1-2; D is unclear. Germline values: CDR1 SGHAT, CDR2 FQNNGV. The CDR3 is 16 amino acids. V gave up 0 bases and J gave up 0 bases, with 11 bases separating them. DNA for the CDR3: TGTGCCAGCAGCTTAGATCGAGGAACAGCTAACTATGGCTACACCTTC. This sequence encodes CASSLDRGTANYGYTF.

This chain uses TRBV11-3 with TRBJ2-1; 7 nucleotides agree with TRBD2. The CDR3 is made up of 16 amino acids. Germline V gene data show CDR1 as SGHNT and CDR2 as YENEEA. V shed 1 base and J 9 bases; nucleotides not matched to a gene: 12. The CDR3 DNA is TGTGCCAGCAGCTTAGCCGCGGGAGTAGGGAATAGTGAGCAGTTCTTC. It yields the protein CASSLAAGVGNSEQFF.

J is TRBJ2-7 and V is TRBV6-1, with 8 bases matching TRBD1. After removal of 7 bases from V and 2 bases from J, the junction contained 7 bases not matched to a gene. The CDR3 has 14 residues. Germline lookup yields CDR1 MNHNS and CDR2 SASEGT. The CDR3: CASTDRGGPYEQYF. The CDR3 nucleotides are TGTGCCAGCACCGACAGGGGTGGGCCCTACGAGCAGTACTTC.

The chain couples TRBV25-1 to TRBJ1-1; D call uncertain. The CDR3 has 13 amino acids. The V and J ends lost 4 bases and 0 bases respectively, with 6 bases between them. Per germline, CDR1 MGHDK and CDR2 SYGVNS. The CDR3 coding sequence is TGTGCCAGCAGTGCGTTAGTGAACACTGAAGCTTTCTTT. This codes for CASSALVNTEAFF.

V is TRBV11-3 and J is TRBJ2-5; tentative D call: TRBD2 (5 bases). The CDR3 length is 15 residues. V was cut by 0 bases and J by 2 bases, with 10 bases left in between. CDR1 is SGHNT and CDR2 is YENEEA in the germline V gene. The CDR3 region is CASSLEASSQETQYF. The CDR3 DNA reads TGTGCCAGCAGCTTAGAGGCTAGCAGTCAAGAGACCCAGTACTTC.

The chain has TRBV5-1 and TRBJ2-7; D is possibly TRBD1 (6 bases). CDR1 SGHRS and CDR2 YFSETQ come from the germline V gene. V was trimmed by 2 bases and J by 0 bases, leaving 12 bases between them. The CDR3 extends over 15 amino acids. The CDR3 DNA sequence: TGCGCCAGCAGCTTTGGGGGCGTCAGCTCCTACGAGCAGTACTTC. Translated, it gives CASSFGGVSSYEQYF.

The V and J genes are TRBV7-2 and TRBJ2-3; no reliable D call. Per germline, CDR1 SGHTA and CDR2 FQGNSA. The CDR3 totals 14 residues. V was cut by 1 base and J by 5 bases, with 10 bases left in between. CDR3 DNA sequence: TGTGCCAGCAGCTTAGTTCCAATTAGAGATACGCAGTATTTT. It encodes CASSLVPIRDTQYF.

Written as DNA, the CDR3 is TGTGCCAGCAGCCAAATAAACCCTAGCACAGATACGCAGTATTTT. Its protein is CASSQINPSTDTQYF. This sequence joins TRBV4-2 and TRBJ2-3; the D is unclear. V lost 2 bases and J 0 bases, leaving 9 bases between the germline ends. CDR1 is LGHNA and CDR2 is YNFKEQ in the germline V gene. The CDR3 sequence is 15 residues long.

This sequence joins TRBV4-1 and TRBJ2-5; D unclear. The J call could be wrong; TRBJ2-7 is a better fit for the DNA end. The CDR3 is made up of 17 amino acids. Germline CDR1 and CDR2: MGHRA and YSYEKL. CDR3 sequence (DNA): TGCGCCAGCAGCCTCCACCGTGGGAAGACGGAAAACTACGAGCAGTACTTC. This sequence encodes CASSLHRGKTENYEQYF.

The V call is TRBV10-3, the J call TRBJ2-1; 12 nucleotides match TRBD2. The junction had 3 bases not matched to a gene; V was cut back by 5 bases and J by 1 base. The CDR3 has 16 amino acids. The germline V gene has CDR1 ENHRY and CDR2 SYGVKD. The CDR3 loop reads CAISSTSGRSYNEQFF. The CDR3 DNA reads as TGTGCCATCAGTTCCACTAGCGGGAGGTCCTACAATGAGCAGTTCTTC.

In the case of this clone: One end of the junction does not line up with germline, which may come from a read error. The chain employs TRBV10-3 and TRBJ2-7; perhaps TRBD1 as D (5 bases). The V gene's germline CDR1 is ENHRY and CDR2 SYGVKD. The CDR3 length is 15 residues. The chain's CDR3 is CASSYSDRGNYEQYF. As DNA, the CDR3 is TGTGCCAGCAGTTACTCGGATAGGGGTAACTACGAGCAGTACTTC.

The chain combines TRBV5-4 with TRBJ2-1; 8 bases align to TRBD1. CDR1 is SGHNT, CDR2 YYREEE, per germline (reference sequence). The CDR3 contains 16 residues. V lost 3 bases, J lost 1 base, and 6 bases stayed unmatched. CDR3 DNA sequence: TGTGCCAGCAGCTCCCAGGACAGGGTTTCCTACAATGAGCAGTTCTTC. Its protein is CASSSQDRVSYNEQFF.

This clone was detected once. The sample carries other DNA sequences with the same CDR3. This chain connects TRBV9 to TRBJ1-3; tentative D call: TRBD1 (5 bases). Germline CDR1 is SGDLS and CDR2 is YYNGEE. The CDR3 totals 16 residues. V was clipped by 3 bases and J by 4 bases, with 17 bases between them. The CDR3 DNA follows: TGTGCCAGCAGCGACCAGGGACCCCAAGGGGGAAACACCATATATTTT. It translates to CASSDQGPQGGNTIYF.

The rearrangement joins TRBV10-1 to TRBJ2-7, with D tentatively TRBD1 (6 bases). Germline CDR1 and CDR2: WNHNN and SYGVQD (reference sequence). CDR3 length: 13 amino acids. The V and J ends lost 5 bases and 7 bases respectively, with 15 bases between them. CDR3 bases: TGCGCCAGCAGTTTAAACCCGGGACAAGAGCAGTACTTC. Residues: CASSLNPGQEQYF.

A few counts support this clone. This chain joins TRBV5-1 and TRBJ2-1; 12 bases match TRBD2. The V segment lost 4 bases and the J segment 5 bases; nucleotides outside the gene matches: 1. Germline V gene lookup returns CDR1 SGHRS and CDR2 YFSETQ. CDR3 length equals 14 residues. The CDR3 here is CASSRTSGNNEQFF. The CDR3 DNA reads TGCGCCAGCAGCCGGACTAGCGGGAACAATGAGCAGTTCTTC.

The chain recombines TRBV30 with TRBJ1-5, with TRBD1 as a possible D gene (5 bases). This CDR3 is built from 13 residues. The V and J ends lost 2 bases and 6 bases respectively, with 11 bases between them. Germline V gene sequence: CDR1 GTSNPN, CDR2 SVGIG (reference sequence). The CDR3 bases are TGTGCCTGGAGTCAGGGTGAGAGTCAGCCCCAGCATTTT. Protein: CAWSQGESQPQHF.

About this clone: At the DNA level, this CDR3 is encoded by other sequences in the same sample as well. The chain combines TRBV5-6 with TRBJ1-2, with 8 bases that match TRBD1. This CDR3 comprises 16 residues. The germline V gene has CDR1 SGHDT and CDR2 YYEEEE. J gave up 3 bases and V 4 bases, and 11 bases lay outside the gene matches. CDR3 in amino acids: CASSLVRQGMDYGYTF. CDR3 DNA: TGTGCCAGCAGCCTGGTGCGACAGGGGATGGACTATGGCTACACCTTC.